The clone carrying this T cell receptor (beta chain) has only a few counts. This specimen comes from a study of blood T cell repertoires in COVID-19. Repertoires were generated with immunoSEQ multiplex PCR, while TCRdb's copy carries only in-frame clones and drops some. This table has 100,000 or so clones, around 84% appearing once. Germline V gene sequence: CDR1 MNHEY, CDR2 SVGAGI. Trimming cost V 6 bases and J 1 base, with 10 bases left between them. This CDR3 has 14 amino acids. J is TRBJ1-5 and V is TRBV6-5; D perhaps matches TRBD1 (5 bases). The sequence was collected from a woman in her 70s with active or convalescent COVID-19. The sample comprised peripheral blood. The CDR3 DNA is TGTGCCAGCAGCGAGAGACAGAGCAATCAGCCCCAGCATTTT. It translates to CASSERQSNQPQHF.